Listed below are T cell receptor beta chains from one sample, sequenced in a study of cytomegalovirus exposure and HLA in healthy donors. Sequencing was performed with immunoSEQ multiplex PCR; in TCRdb, only in-frame clones are kept and a portion is missing. The sample has more than 130,000 clones, 80% seen once. Sequencing was carried out using PBMCs. The receptors here all came from a male donor in good health and CMV-seronegative. Each CDR3 is given with its conserved first and last residue. The order of the fields is J gene, clone size, CDR3 length, D gene, V gene, CDR3 protein, CDR3 DNA. D genes are given only for firm matches. Only some rows state a clone size, as once, few, many or a class for expanded clones.

TRBJ1-2,-,15,-,TRBV28,CASSERGGANYGYTF,TGTGCCAGCAGCGAACGGGGGGGGGCTAACTATGGCTACACCTTC
TRBJ2-2,once,14,-,TRBV9,CASSVLGNTGELFF,TGTGCCAGCAGCGTACTAGGGAACACCGGGGAGCTGTTTTTT
TRBJ2-7,-,14,-,TRBV21-1,CASSKDFLGYEQYF,TGTGCCAGCAGCAAGGATTTCCTCGGGTACGAGCAGTACTTC
TRBJ1-4,-,16,-,TRBV9,CASSVGNGGENEKLFF,TGTGCCAGCAGCGTAGGAAATGGGGGCGAGAATGAAAAACTGTTTTTT
TRBJ2-2,-,16,TRBD1,TRBV28,CATTGGHGIANGELFF,TGTGCCACAACAGGGGGCCACGGTATCGCCAACGGGGAGCTGTTTTTT
TRBJ2-5,-,15,-,TRBV27,CASRAGHYMVETQYF,TGTGCCAGCAGGGCAGGACACTACATGGTGGAGACCCAGTACTTC
TRBJ2-5,-,15,TRBD1,TRBV11-1,CASSLGQGAMKTQYF,TGTGCCAGCAGCTTGGGACAGGGGGCTATGAAGACCCAGTACTTC
TRBJ1-2,-,11,TRBD1,TRBV29-1,CSAGTDYGYTF,TGCAGCGCCGGGACAGACTATGGCTACACCTTC
TRBJ2-3,-,13,-,TRBV7-9,CASSHTSGDTQYF,TGTGCCAGCAGCCACACTTCCGGGGATACGCAGTATTTT
TRBJ2-1,-,18,TRBD2,TRBV4-1,CASSQDQRLAGAYNEQFF,TGCGCCAGCAGCCAAGATCAAAGGCTAGCGGGTGCCTACAATGAGCAGTTCTTC
TRBJ1-6,-,13,-,TRBV6-1,CASSEHSNSPLHF,TGTGCCAGCAGTGAACACAGCAATTCACCCCTCCACTTT
TRBJ1-1,-,13,-,TRBV19,CASSIRRDTEAFF,TGTGCCAGTAGTATACGCCGGGACACTGAAGCTTTCTTT
TRBJ2-3,-,13,TRBD1,TRBV5-1,CASSLQGGDTQYF,TGCGCCAGCAGCTTGCAAGGGGGCGATACGCAGTATTTT
TRBJ2-7,-,13,TRBD1,TRBV2,CASSVDRVSEQYF,TGTGCCAGCAGTGTCGACAGGGTTAGCGAGCAGTACTTC
TRBJ2-3,-,16,-,TRBV7-8,CASTPTGKRGTDTQYF,TGTGCCAGCACCCCAACAGGGAAAAGGGGCACAGATACGCAGTATTTT
TRBJ1-2,few,13,-,TRBV29-1,CSVGEGLQYGYTF,TGCAGCGTTGGGGAGGGACTCCAGTATGGCTACACCTTC
TRBJ1-1,once,15,-,TRBV5-5,CASSLRTAMNTEAFF,TGTGCCAGCAGCTTGAGGACTGCCATGAACACTGAAGCTTTCTTT
TRBJ2-5,few,16,TRBD1,TRBV6-1,CASSEAGTGFRETQYF,TGTGCCAGCAGTGAAGCCGGGACAGGGTTTCGAGAGACCCAGTACTTC
TRBJ1-1,once,17,-,TRBV30,CAWSGREQATGWSEAFF,TGTGCCTGGAGTGGGAGGGAACAGGCAACGGGGTGGTCTGAAGCTTTCTTT
TRBJ1-2,-,14,-,TRBV28,CASRYREGGDGYTF,TGTGCCAGCAGATACAGGGAGGGGGGAGATGGCTACACCTTC
TRBJ1-1,-,13,-,TRBV5-6,CASSYTRVREAFF,TGTGCCAGCAGTTATACGAGGGTCAGGGAAGCTTTCTTT
TRBJ1-1,-,13,-,TRBV9,CASSNGPYTEAFF,TGTGCCAGTTCAAATGGCCCGTACACTGAAGCTTTCTTT
TRBJ2-3,-,12,-,TRBV7-2,CASSPYTDTQYF,TGTGCCAGCAGCCCTTACACAGATACGCAGTATTTT
TRBJ1-2,-,16,TRBD1,TRBV5-6,CASSLSGTGGQHGYTF,TGTGCCAGCAGCTTGTCAGGGACAGGGGGCCAACATGGCTACACCTTC
TRBJ1-1,-,13,-,TRBV29-1,CSVGKTMNTEAFF,TGCAGCGTTGGAAAGACTATGAACACTGAAGCTTTCTTT
TRBJ2-2,-,15,TRBD1,TRBV6-5,CASSRTGSGTGELFF,TGTGCCAGCAGTCGGACAGGGTCGGGCACCGGGGAGCTGTTTTTT
TRBJ1-2,-,14,-,TRBV27,CASSLTELDYGYTF,TGTGCCAGCAGTCTGACAGAACTTGACTATGGCTACACCTTC
TRBJ2-7,-,14,-,TRBV19,CASSTQGNSYEQYF,TGTGCCAGTAGTACACAGGGAAACTCCTACGAGCAGTACTTC
TRBJ1-1,-,15,-,TRBV6-5,CASSYGSKLGSEAFF,TGTGCCAGCAGTTACGGGAGTAAACTGGGGTCTGAAGCTTTCTTT
TRBJ2-7,-,11,-,TRBV7-9,CASSPLYEQYF,TGTGCCAGCAGCCCTCTATACGAGCAGTACTTC
TRBJ1-4,-,11,-,TRBV20-1,CSVRAGEKLFF,TGCAGTGTCCGAGCGGGTGAAAAACTGTTTTTT
TRBJ1-2,-,15,-,TRBV28,CASNLGSGGTYGYTF,TGTGCCAGCAACCTGGGTAGTGGGGGGACCTATGGCTACACCTTC
TRBJ2-2,-,14,-,TRBV9,CASSVTVQTGELFF,TGTGCCAGCAGCGTAACAGTACAAACCGGGGAGCTGTTTTTT